This TCR beta chain was profiled in a study of molecular identifiers for immune sequencing clone quantification. Study-wide points: Whereas clones above 20 RNA copies held under 1% of naive-cell molecules, they held over 99% of effector molecules. Jurkat TCR RNA from one cell was spiked into about a million naive cells, and it was reportedly detectable there.

TCRdb recomputed calls from the PCR reads with MiXCR, one row per CDR3 protein. The sample has 460,000 or so distinct CDR3 sequences, roughly 24% seen once. This CDR3 is built from 17 residues. Looked up from germline, CDR1 is SEHNR and CDR2 is FQNEAQ (reference sequence). Construction of naive CD8 libraries employed roughly 18,000 to 1,100,000 sorted cells together with 10%, 30% or 50% RNA. Turning to this clonotype: Its antigen is currently unknown. A much larger clone lies one base from this, so it may be a read error.

This chain connects TRBV7-9 to TRBJ2-3, with D uncertain. The sequence derives from a human donor in good health. Some libraries in this study had Jurkat cell RNA spiked in. Sequenced sample: naive CD8+ T cells from blood, with Jurkat cell RNA spiked in. Subset in this sample: FACS-sorted CD8+CD4-CCR7+CD45RA+ naive T cells. The CDR3 sequence: CAGSFQPGFPGTDTQYF. Written as DNA, the CDR3 is TGTGCCGGCAGCTTCCAACCGGGCTTCCCCGGCACAGATACGCAGTATTTT.